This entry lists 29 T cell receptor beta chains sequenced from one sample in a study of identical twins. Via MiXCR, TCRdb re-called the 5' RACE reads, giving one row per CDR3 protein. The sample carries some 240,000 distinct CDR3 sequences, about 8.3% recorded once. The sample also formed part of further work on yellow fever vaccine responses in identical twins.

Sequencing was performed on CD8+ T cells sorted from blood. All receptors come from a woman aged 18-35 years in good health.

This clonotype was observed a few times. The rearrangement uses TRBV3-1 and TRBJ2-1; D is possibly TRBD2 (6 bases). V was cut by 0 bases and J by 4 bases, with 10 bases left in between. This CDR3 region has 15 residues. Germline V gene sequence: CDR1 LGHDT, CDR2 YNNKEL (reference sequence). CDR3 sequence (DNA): TGTGCCAGCAGCCAAGAAGGGGAGGTTTACAATGAGCAGTTCTTC. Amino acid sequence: CASSQEGEVYNEQFF.

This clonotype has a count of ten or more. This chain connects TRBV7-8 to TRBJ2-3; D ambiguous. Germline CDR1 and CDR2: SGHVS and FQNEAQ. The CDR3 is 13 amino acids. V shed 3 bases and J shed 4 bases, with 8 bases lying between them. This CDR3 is CASSFRPSDTQYF. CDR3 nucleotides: TGTGCCAGCAGCTTCCGTCCATCAGATACGCAGTATTTT.

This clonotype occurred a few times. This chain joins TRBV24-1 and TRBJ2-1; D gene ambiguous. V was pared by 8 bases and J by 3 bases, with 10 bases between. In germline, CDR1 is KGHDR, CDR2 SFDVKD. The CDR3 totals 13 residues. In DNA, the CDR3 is TGTGCCACCATAGGTTCCCACTACAATGAGCAGTTCTTC. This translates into CATIGSHYNEQFF.

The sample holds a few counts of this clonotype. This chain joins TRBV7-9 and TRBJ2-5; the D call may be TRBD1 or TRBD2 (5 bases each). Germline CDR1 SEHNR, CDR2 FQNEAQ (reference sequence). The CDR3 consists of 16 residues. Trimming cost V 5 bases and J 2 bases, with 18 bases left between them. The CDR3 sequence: CASSPPLGTEQETQYF. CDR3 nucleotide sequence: TGTGCCAGCAGCCCCCCGCTCGGGACGGAGCAAGAGACCCAGTACTTC. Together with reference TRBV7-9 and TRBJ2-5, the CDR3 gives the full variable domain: DTGVSQNPRHKITKRGQNVTFRCDPISEHNRLYWYRQTLGQGPEFLTYFQNEAQLEKSRLLSDRFSAERPKGSFSTLEIQRTEQGDSAMYLCASSPPLGTEQETQYFGPGTRLLVL.

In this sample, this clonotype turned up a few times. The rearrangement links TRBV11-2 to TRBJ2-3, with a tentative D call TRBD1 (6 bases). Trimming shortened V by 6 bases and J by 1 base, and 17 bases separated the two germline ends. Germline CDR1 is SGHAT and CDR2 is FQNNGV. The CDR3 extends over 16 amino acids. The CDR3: CASRRTDQMGTDTQYF. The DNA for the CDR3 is TGTGCCAGCAGACGGACAGACCAGATGGGCACAGATACGCAGTATTTT.

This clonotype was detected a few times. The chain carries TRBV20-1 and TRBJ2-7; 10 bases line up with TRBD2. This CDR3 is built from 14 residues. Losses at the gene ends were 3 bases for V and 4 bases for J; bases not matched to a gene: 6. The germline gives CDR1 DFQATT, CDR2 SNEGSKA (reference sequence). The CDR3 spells CSASSSGSFYEQYF. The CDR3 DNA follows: TGCAGTGCTAGTTCTAGCGGGAGTTTTTACGAGCAGTACTTC.

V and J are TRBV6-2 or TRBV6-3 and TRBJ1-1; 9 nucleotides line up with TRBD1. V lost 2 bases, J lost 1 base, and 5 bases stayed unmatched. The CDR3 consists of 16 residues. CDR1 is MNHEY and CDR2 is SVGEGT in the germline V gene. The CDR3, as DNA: TGTGCCAGCAGTTACGGGACAGGGACGGGGAACACTGAAGCTTTCTTT. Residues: CASSYGTGTGNTEAFF.

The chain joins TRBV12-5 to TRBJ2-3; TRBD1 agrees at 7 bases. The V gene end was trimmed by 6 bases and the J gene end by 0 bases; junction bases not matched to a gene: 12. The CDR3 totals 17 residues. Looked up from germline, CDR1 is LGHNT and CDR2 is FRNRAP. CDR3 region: CASGDDRVLPSTDTQYF. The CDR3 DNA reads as TGTGCTAGTGGGGATGACAGGGTTCTTCCTAGCACAGATACGCAGTATTTT.

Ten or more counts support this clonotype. The CDR3 here is CASSLDERASGFYNEQFF. The CDR3, as DNA: TGTGCCAGCAGCTTAGACGAAAGGGCTAGCGGGTTTTACAATGAGCAGTTCTTC. The chain has TRBV7-8 and TRBJ2-1, with 8 bases that match TRBD2. Germline loops: CDR1 SGHVS, CDR2 FQNEAQ. The V and J ends lost 1 base and 4 bases, in that order; junction bases with no gene match: 12. CDR3 size: 18 residues.

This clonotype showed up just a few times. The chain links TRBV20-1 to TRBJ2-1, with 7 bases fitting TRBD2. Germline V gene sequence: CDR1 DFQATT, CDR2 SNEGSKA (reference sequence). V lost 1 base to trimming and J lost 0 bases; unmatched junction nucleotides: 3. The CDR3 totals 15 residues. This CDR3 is CSARGDYHSYNEQFF. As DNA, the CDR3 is TGCAGTGCTAGAGGGGACTACCACTCCTACAATGAGCAGTTCTTC.

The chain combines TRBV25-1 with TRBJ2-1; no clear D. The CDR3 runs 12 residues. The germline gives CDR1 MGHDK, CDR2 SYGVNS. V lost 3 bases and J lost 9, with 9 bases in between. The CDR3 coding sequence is TGTGCCAGCAGTGACCCAAGAGCTGAGCAGTTCTTC. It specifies CASSDPRAEQFF. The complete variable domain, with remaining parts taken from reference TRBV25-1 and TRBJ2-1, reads EADIYQTPRYLVIGTGKKITLECSQTMGHDKMYWYQQDPGMELHLIHYSYGVNSTEKGDLSSESTVSRIRTEHFPLTLESARPSHTSQYLCASSDPRAEQFFGPGTRLTVL.

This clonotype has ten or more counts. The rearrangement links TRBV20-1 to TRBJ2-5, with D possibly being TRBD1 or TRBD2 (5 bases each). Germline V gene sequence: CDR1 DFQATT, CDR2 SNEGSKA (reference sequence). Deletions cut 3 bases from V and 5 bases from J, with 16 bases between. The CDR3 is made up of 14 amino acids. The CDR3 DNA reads TGCAGTGCTAGGTCTGGGACCAACCTCGAGACCCAGTACTTC. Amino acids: CSARSGTNLETQYF.

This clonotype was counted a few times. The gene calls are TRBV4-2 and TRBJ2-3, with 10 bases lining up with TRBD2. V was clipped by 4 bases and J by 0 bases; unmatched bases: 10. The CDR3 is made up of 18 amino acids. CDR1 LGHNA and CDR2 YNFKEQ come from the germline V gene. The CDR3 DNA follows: TGTGCCAGCAGCCCCAGTGCTAGCGGGGGTCCTAGCACAGATACGCAGTATTTT. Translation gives CASSPSASGGPSTDTQYF.

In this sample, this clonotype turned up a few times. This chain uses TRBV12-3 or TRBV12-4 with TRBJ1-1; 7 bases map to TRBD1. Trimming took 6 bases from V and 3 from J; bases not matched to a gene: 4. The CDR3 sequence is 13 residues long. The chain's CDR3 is CASSGGGYTEAFF. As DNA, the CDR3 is TGTGCCAGCAGCGGAGGGGGCTACACTGAAGCTTTCTTT.

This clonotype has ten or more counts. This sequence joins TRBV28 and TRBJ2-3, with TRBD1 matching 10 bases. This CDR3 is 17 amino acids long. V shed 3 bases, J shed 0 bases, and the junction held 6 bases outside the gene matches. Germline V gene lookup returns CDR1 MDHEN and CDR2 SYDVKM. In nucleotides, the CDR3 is TGTGCCAGCAGTTTGGGTTTGGGACAGGGGAGCACAGATACGCAGTATTTT. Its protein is CASSLGLGQGSTDTQYF.

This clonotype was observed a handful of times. This CDR3 is CATSRGAGDLGEQFF. In DNA form, the CDR3 reads TGTGCCACCAGCAGAGGGGCGGGAGATCTTGGTGAGCAGTTCTTC. The rearrangement uses TRBV15 and TRBJ2-1; 7 bases map to TRBD2. The CDR3 covers 15 residues. Germline V gives CDR1 LNHNV, CDR2 YYDKDF (reference sequence). V dropped 1 base and J dropped 9; count of bases not matched to a gene: 9.

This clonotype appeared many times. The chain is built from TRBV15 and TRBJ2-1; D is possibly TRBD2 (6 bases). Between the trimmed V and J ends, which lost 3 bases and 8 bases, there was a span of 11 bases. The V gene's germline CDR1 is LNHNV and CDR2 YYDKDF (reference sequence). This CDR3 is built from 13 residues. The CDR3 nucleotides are TGTGCCACCAGCAGGGGAGGTGGCGATGAGCAGTTCTTC. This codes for CATSRGGGDEQFF.

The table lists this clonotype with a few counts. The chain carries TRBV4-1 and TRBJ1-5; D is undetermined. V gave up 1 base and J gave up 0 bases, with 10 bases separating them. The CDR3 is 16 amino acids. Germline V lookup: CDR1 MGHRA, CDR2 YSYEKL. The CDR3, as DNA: TGCGCCAGCAGCCAAGTAGCCGGGGATAGCAATCAGCCCCAGCATTTT. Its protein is CASSQVAGDSNQPQHF.

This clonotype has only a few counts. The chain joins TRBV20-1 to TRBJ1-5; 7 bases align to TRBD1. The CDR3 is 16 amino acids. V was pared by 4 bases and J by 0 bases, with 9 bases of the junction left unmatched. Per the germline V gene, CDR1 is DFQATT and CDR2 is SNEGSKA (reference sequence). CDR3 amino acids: CSAILQGLNSNQPQHF. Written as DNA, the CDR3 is TGCAGTGCTATCCTACAGGGGTTGAATAGCAATCAGCCCCAGCATTTT.

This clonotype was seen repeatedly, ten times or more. DNA of the CDR3: TGCGCCAGCAGTGAGCCTCGAGGGGGTAGCGGAGCGCATCAAGAGACCCAGTACTTC. It translates to CASSEPRGGSGAHQETQYF. The chain is built from TRBV10-2 and TRBJ2-5; perhaps D is TRBD1 or TRBD2 (6 bases each). Germline V CDR1 and CDR2: WSHSY, SAAADI. V lost 2 bases and J 2 bases, leaving 24 bases between the germline ends. The CDR3 sequence is 19 residues long.

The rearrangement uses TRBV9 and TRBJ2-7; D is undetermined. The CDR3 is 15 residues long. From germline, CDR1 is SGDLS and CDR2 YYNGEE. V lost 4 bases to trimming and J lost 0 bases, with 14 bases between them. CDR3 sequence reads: CASSPLDGLSYEQYF. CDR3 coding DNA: TGTGCCAGCAGCCCACTGGACGGCCTCTCCTACGAGCAGTACTTC. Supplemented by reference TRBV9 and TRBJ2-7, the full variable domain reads DSGVTQTPKHLITATGQRVTLRCSPRSGDLSVYWYQQSLDQGLQFLIQYYNGEERAKGNILERFSAQQFPDLHSELNLSSLELGDSALYFCASSPLDGLSYEQYFGPGTRLTVT.

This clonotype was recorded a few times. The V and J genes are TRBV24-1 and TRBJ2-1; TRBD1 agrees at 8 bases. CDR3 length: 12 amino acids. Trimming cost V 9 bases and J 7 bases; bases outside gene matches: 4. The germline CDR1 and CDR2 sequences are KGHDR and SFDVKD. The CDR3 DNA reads TGTGCCACCCGGGACAGGTATAATGAGCAGTTCTTC. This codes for CATRDRYNEQFF.

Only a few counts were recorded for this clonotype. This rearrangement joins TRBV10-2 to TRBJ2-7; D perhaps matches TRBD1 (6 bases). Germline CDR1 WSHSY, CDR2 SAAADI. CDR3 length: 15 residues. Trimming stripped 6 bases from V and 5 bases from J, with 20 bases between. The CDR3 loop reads CASRETGLRTHEQYF. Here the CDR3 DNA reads TGCGCCAGCAGGGAGACAGGTTTGCGAACGCACGAGCAGTACTTC.

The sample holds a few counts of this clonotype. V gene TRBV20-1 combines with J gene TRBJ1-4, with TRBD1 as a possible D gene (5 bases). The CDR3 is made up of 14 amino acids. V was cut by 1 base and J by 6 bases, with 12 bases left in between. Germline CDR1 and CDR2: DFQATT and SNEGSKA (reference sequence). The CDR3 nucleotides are TGCAGTGCTAGAGGTGACAGACGCTATGAAAAACTGTTTTTT. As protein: CSARGDRRYEKLFF.

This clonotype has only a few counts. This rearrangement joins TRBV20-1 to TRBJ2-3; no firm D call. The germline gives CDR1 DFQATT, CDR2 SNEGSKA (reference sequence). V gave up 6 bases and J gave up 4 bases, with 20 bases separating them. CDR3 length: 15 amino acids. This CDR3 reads CSATLDSFGPDTQYF. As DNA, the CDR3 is TGCAGTGCCACCCTAGACTCGTTTGGCCCAGATACGCAGTATTTT.

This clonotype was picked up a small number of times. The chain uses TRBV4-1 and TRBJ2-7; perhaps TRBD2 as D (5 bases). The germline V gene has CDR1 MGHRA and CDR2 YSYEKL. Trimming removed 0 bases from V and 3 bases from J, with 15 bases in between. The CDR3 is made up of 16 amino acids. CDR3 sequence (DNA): TGCGCCAGCAGCCAAGATCCCCTTGACGGGGTCTACGAGCAGTACTTC. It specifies CASSQDPLDGVYEQYF.

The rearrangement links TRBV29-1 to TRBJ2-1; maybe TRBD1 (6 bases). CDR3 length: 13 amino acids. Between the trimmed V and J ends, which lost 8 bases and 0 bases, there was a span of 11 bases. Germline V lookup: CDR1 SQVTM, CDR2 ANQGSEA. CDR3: CSLLDSSYNEQFF. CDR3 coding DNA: TGCAGCCTATTGGACAGCTCCTACAATGAGCAGTTCTTC.

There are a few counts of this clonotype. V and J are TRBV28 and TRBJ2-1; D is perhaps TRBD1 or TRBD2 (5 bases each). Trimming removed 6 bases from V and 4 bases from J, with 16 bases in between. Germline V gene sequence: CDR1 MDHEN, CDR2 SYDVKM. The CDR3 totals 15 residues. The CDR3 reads CASSSGTTTYNEQFF. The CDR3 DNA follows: TGTGCCAGCAGCTCCGGGACGACAACGTACAATGAGCAGTTCTTC.

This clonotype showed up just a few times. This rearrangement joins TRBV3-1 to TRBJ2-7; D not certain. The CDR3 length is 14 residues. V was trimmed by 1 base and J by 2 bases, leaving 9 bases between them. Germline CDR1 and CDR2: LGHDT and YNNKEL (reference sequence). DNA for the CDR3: TGTGCCAGCAGCCAAGCAATGGCGGCCTACGAGCAGTACTTC. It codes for CASSQAMAAYEQYF.